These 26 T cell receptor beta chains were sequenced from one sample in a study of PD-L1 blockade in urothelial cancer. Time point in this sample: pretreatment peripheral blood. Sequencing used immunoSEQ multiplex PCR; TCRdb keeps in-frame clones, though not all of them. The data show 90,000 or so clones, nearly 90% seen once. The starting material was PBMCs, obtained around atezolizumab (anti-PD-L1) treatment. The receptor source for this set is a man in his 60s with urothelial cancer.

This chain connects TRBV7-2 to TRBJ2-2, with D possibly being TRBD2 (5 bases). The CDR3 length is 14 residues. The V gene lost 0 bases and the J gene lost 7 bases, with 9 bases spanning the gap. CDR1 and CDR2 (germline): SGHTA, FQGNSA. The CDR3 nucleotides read TGTGCCAGCAGCTTAGCTGCGGGTCTCGGGGAGCTGTTTTTT. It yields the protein CASSLAAGLGELFF.

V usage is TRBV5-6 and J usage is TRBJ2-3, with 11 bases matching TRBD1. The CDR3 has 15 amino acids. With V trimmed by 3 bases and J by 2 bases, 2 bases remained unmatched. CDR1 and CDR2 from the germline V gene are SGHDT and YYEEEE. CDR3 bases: TGTGCCAGCAGCTGGACAGGGGGCCTCACAGATACGCAGTATTTT. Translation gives CASSWTGGLTDTQYF.

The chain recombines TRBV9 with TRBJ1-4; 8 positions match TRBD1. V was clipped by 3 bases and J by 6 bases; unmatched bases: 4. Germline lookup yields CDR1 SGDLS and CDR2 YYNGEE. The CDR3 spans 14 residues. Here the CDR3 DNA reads TGTGCCAGCAGCGACACAGGGGGGTATGAAAAACTGTTTTTT. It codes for CASSDTGGYEKLFF.

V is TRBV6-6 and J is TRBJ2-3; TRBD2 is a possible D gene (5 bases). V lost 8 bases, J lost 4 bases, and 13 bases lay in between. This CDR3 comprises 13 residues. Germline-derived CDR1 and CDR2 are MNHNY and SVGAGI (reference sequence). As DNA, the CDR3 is TGTGCCAGCCAAGTGATTAGCGCAGATACGCAGTATTTT. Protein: CASQVISADTQYF.

In DNA form, the CDR3 reads TGCGCCAGCAGTGAGTCAACAGGGGCCACAGAGACCCAGTACTTC. Encoded protein: CASSESTGATETQYF. J is TRBJ2-5 and V is TRBV10-2, with 7 bases aligning to TRBD1. Germline lookup yields CDR1 WSHSY and CDR2 SAAADI. CDR3 size: 15 residues. V lost 0 bases, J lost 4 bases, and 5 bases stayed unmatched.

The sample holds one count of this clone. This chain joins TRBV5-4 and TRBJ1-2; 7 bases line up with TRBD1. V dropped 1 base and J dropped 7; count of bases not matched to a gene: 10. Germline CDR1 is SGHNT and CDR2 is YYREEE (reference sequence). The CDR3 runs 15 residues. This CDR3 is CASSLWSSAGGGYTF. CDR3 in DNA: TGTGCCAGCAGCTTGTGGTCCTCGGCAGGGGGTGGCTACACCTTC.

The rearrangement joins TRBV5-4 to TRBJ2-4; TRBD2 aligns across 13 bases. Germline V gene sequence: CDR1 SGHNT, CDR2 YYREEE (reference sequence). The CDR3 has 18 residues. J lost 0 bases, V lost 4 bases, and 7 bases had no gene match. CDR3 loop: CASSRGTSGIIAKNIQYF. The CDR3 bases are TGTGCCAGCAGCCGGGGGACTAGCGGGATAATAGCCAAAAACATTCAGTACTTC.

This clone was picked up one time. In DNA, the CDR3 is TGTGCCGGACGCCGGGGTAGCGGCTACCAAGAGACCCAGTACTTC. Amino acids: CAGRRGSGYQETQYF. The J gene is TRBJ2-5, the V gene TRBV30; TRBD2 is a possible D gene (6 bases). The CDR3 is made up of 15 amino acids. Germline assignment: CDR1 GTSNPN and CDR2 SVGIG (reference sequence). V was clipped by 8 bases and J by 0 bases, with 19 bases between them.

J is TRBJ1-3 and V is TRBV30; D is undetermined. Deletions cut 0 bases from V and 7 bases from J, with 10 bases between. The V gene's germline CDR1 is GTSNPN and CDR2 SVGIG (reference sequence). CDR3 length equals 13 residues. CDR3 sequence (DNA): TGTGCCTGGAGTGTAAGTCTTCGGAACACCATATATTTT. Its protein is CAWSVSLRNTIYF.

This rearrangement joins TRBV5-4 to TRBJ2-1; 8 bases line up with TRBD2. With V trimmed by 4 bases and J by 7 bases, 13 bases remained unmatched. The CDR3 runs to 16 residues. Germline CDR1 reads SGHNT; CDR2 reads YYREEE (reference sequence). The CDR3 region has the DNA TGTGCCAGCAGCCCGACCTCCGGGACTAGAGTAAATGAGCAGTTCTTC. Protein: CASSPTSGTRVNEQFF. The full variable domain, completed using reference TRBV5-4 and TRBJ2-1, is ETGVTQSPTHLIKTRGQQVTLRCSSQSGHNTVSWYQQALGQGPQFIFQYYREEENGRGNFPPRFSGLQFPNYSSELNVNALELDDSALYLCASSPTSGTRVNEQFFGPGTRLTVL.

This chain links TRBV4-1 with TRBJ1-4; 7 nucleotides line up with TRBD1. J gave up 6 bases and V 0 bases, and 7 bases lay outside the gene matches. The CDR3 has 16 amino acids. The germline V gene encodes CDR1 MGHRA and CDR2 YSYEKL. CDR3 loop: CASSQDPGTGDEKLFF. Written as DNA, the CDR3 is TGCGCCAGCAGCCAAGACCCGGGCACAGGGGATGAAAAACTGTTTTTT.

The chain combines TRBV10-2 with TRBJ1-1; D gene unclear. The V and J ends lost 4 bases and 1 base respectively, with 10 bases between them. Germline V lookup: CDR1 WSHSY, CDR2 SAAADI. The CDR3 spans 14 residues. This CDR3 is CASSAERRNTEAFF. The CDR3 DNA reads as TGCGCCAGCAGTGCCGAACGGAGGAACACTGAAGCTTTCTTT.

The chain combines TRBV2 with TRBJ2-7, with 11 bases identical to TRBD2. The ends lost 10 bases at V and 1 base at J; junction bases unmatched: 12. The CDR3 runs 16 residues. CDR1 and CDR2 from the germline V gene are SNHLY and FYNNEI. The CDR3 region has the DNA TGTGCCATCCATAGCGGGAGGGCCCAGCTATCCTACGAGCAGTACTTC. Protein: CAIHSGRAQLSYEQYF.

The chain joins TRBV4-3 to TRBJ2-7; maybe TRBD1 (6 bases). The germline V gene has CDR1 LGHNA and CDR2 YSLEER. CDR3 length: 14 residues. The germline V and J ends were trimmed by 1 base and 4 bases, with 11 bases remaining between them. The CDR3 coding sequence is TGCGCCAGCAGCCAAGTGGTAAGGGGGTACGAGCAGTACTTC. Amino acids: CASSQVVRGYEQYF.

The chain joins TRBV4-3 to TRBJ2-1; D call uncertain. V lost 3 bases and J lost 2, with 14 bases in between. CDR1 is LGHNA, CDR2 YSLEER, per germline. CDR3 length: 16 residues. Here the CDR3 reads CASSHNYNSPYNEQFF. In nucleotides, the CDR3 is TGCGCCAGCAGCCATAACTACAATTCCCCCTACAATGAGCAGTTCTTC.

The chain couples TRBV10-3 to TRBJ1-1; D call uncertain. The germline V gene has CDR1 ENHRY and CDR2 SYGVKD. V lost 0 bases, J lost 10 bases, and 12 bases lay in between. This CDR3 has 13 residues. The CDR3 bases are TGTGCCATCAGTGAGTCGGCGGCAATAGGAGCTTTCTTT. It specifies CAISESAAIGAFF.

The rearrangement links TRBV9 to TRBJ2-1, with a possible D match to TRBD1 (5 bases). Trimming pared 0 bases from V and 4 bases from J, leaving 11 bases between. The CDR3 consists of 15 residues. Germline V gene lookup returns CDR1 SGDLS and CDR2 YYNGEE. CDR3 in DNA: TGTGCCAGCAGCGTAGTCGGAGACAGTTACAATGAGCAGTTCTTC. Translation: CASSVVGDSYNEQFF.

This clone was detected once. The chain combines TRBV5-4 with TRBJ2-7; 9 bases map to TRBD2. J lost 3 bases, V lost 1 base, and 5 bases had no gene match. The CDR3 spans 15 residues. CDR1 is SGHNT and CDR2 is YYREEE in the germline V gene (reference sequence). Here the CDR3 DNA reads TGTGCCAGCAGCTTGAATAGCGGGGGTATCTACGAGCAGTACTTC. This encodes CASSLNSGGIYEQYF.

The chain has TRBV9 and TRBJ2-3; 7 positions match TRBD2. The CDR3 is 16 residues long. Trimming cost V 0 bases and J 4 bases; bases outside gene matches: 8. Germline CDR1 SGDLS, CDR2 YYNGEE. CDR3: CASSVDPLARADTQYF. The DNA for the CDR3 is TGTGCCAGCAGCGTAGACCCACTAGCGCGGGCAGATACGCAGTATTTT.

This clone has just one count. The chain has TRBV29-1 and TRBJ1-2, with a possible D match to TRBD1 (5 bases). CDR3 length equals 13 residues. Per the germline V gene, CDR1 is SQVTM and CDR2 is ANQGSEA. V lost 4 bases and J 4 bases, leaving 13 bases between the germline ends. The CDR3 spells CSVADRPSYGYTF. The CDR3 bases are TGCAGCGTTGCCGACAGACCAAGCTATGGCTACACCTTC.

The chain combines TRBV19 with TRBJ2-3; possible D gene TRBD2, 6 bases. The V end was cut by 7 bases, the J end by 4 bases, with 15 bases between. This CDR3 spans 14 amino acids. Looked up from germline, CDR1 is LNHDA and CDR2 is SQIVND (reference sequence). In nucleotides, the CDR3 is TGTGCCAGTATGCGGGGTCTAACCTCAGATACGCAGTATTTT. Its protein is CASMRGLTSDTQYF.

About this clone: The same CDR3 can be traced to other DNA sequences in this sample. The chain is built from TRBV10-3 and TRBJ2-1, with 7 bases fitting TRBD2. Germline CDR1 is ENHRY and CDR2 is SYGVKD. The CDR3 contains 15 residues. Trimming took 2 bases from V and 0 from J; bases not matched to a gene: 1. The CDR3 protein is CAISEGGGSYNEQFF. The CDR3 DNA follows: TGTGCCATCAGTGAGGGGGGGGGCTCCTACAATGAGCAGTTCTTC.

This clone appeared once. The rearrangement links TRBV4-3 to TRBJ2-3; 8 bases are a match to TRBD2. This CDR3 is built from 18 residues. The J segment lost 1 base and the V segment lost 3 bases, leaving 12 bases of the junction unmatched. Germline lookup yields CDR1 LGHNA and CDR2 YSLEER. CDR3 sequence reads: CASSQDAGTRAGTDTQYF. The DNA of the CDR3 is TGCGCCAGCAGCCAGGACGCCGGGACTAGGGCTGGCACAGATACGCAGTATTTT.

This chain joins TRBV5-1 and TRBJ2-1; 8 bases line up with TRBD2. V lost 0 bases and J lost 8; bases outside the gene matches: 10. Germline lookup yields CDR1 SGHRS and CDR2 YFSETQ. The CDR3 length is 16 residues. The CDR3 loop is CASSLGAGLESYEQFF. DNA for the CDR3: TGCGCCAGCAGCTTGGGGGCGGGACTAGAGTCCTATGAGCAGTTCTTC.

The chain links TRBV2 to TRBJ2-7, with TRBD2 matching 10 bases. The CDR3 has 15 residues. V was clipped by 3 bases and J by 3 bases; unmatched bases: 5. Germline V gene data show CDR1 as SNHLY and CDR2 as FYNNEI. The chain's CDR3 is CASSEVLAGFYEQYF. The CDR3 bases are TGTGCCAGCAGTGAGGTACTAGCGGGGTTCTACGAGCAGTACTTC.

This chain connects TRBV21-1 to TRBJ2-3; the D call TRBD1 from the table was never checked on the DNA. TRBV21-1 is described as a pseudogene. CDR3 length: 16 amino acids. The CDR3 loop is CASSKCRASSTDTQYF. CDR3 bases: TGTGCCAGCAGCAAATGCAGGGCCTCTAGCACAGATACGCAGTATTTT.